Shown below are 21 T cell receptor beta chains from a single sample sequenced in a study of T cell responses to AZD1222 COVID-19 vaccine. The protocol was immunoSEQ multiplex PCR, while the TCRdb copy is restricted to in-frame clones and leaves out a portion. Of approximately 64,000 clones listed, 80% to 95% are singletons. The source was peripheral blood, collected 28 days after the second dose of the MenACWY control vaccine. The origin of the receptors is an adult who received the MenACWY meningococcal vaccine as a control.

This clone was recorded only once. The chain carries TRBV24-1 and TRBJ2-1; 9 nucleotides line up with TRBD1. Germline CDR1 KGHDR, CDR2 SFDVKD. The V segment lost 4 bases and the J segment 4 bases; nucleotides outside the gene matches: 13. The CDR3 runs to 18 residues. CDR3 nucleotide sequence: TGTGCCACCAGTGACCCAGCCCTCGGACAGGGGAATTACAATGAGCAGTTCTTC. Amino acids: CATSDPALGQGNYNEQFF.

The rearrangement links TRBV15 to TRBJ1-5; D not certain. V shed 2 bases and J shed 5 bases, with 10 bases lying between them. The CDR3 extends over 14 amino acids. In germline, CDR1 is LNHNV, CDR2 YYDKDF (reference sequence). DNA for the CDR3: TGTGCCACCAGCAGATTTGGACGCGATCAGCCCCAGCATTTT. It specifies CATSRFGRDQPQHF.

This clone was counted a few times. The genes are TRBV7-8 and TRBJ1-5; TRBD1 might be the D (5 bases). V lost 1 base to trimming and J lost 2 bases, with 9 bases between them. The germline CDR1 and CDR2 sequences are SGHVS and FQNEAQ. The CDR3 is 15 amino acids. This chain's CDR3 is CASSLGETGNQPQHF. The CDR3, as DNA: TGTGCCAGCAGCTTAGGGGAGACAGGCAATCAGCCCCAGCATTTT.

The genes are TRBV5-1 and TRBJ2-2; D might be TRBD1 or TRBD2, each matching 7 bases. The length of the CDR3 is 15 residues. V lost 0 bases and J lost 6, with 12 bases in between. Germline lookup yields CDR1 SGHRS and CDR2 YFSETQ. The CDR3 region has the DNA TGCGCCAGCAGCTTGGCGCCAGGGGGGGCCGGGGAGCTGTTTTTT. This codes for CASSLAPGGAGELFF.

The J gene is TRBJ1-2, the V gene TRBV30, with D hard to call. The CDR3 covers 12 residues. Germline lookup yields CDR1 GTSNPN and CDR2 SVGIG (reference sequence). The V end lost 5 bases, the J end lost 2 bases, and 9 bases lay between the germline ends. Here the CDR3 DNA reads TGTGCCTGGGCCTCAGCCAACTATGGCTACACCTTC. Translation gives CAWASANYGYTF.

The chain links TRBV12-5 to TRBJ2-2, with D perhaps matching TRBD2 (6 bases). CDR3 length equals 15 residues. Germline V gives CDR1 LGHNT, CDR2 FRNRAP. V lost 9 bases to trimming and J lost 4 bases, with 18 bases between them. DNA for the CDR3: TGTGCTAGCTCTCCCCCGGGACTGGCCACCGGGGAGCTGTTTTTT. The encoded protein is CASSPPGLATGELFF. The full variable domain, its missing parts supplied by reference TRBV12-5 and TRBJ2-2, is DARVTQTPRHKVTEMGQEVTMRCQPILGHNTVFWYRQTMMQGLELLAYFRNRAPLDDSGMPKDRFSAEMPDATLATLKIQPSEPRDSAVYFCASSPPGLATGELFFGEGSRLTVL.

The chain employs TRBV29-1 and TRBJ2-1; D is possibly TRBD1 (6 bases). The CDR3 totals 11 residues. Germline CDR1 and CDR2: SQVTM and ANQGSEA. V was pared by 4 bases and J by 6 bases, with 7 bases between. The CDR3 nucleotides read TGCAGCGTTGGAGGGGGCAATGAGCAGTTCTTC. As protein: CSVGGGNEQFF.

The chain employs TRBV2 and TRBJ1-3, with a tentative D call TRBD1 (5 bases). The CDR3 loop spans 14 amino acids. Trimming stripped 2 bases from V and 8 bases from J, with 13 bases between. Germline V CDR1 and CDR2: SNHLY, FYNNEI. Here the CDR3 DNA reads TGTGCCAGCAGTGAACCGGTGGTGGGGCACACCATATATTTT. Translated, it gives CASSEPVVGHTIYF.

The chain joins TRBV10-3 to TRBJ1-1; D is perhaps TRBD1 (6 bases). The germline V gene encodes CDR1 ENHRY and CDR2 SYGVKD. Trimming removed 6 bases from V and 2 bases from J, with 13 bases in between. The CDR3 spans 14 residues. As DNA, the CDR3 is TGTGCCATCAGCCGACAGGAAGCCAACACTGAAGCTTTCTTT. Its translation is CAISRQEANTEAFF.

V and J are TRBV5-1 and TRBJ2-7; no reliable D call. Trimming cost V 0 bases and J 6 bases, with 7 bases left between them. This CDR3 region has 12 residues. Looked up from germline, CDR1 is SGHRS and CDR2 is YFSETQ. This CDR3 reads CASSLALPEQYF. Here the CDR3 DNA reads TGCGCCAGCAGCTTGGCGCTTCCCGAGCAGTACTTC.

This clone was counted between two and nine times. The sample holds other DNA sequences that translate to the same CDR3. The chain joins TRBV15 to TRBJ1-5, with TRBD1 matching over 7 bases. V lost 7 bases to trimming and J lost 4 bases; unmatched junction nucleotides: 13. The CDR3 consists of 16 residues. Germline lookup yields CDR1 LNHNV and CDR2 YYDKDF (reference sequence). This chain's CDR3 is CATISGKGAGNQPQHF. CDR3 DNA sequence: TGTGCCACCATCTCGGGGAAGGGGGCAGGGAATCAGCCCCAGCATTTT.

The V call is TRBV6-6, the J call TRBJ1-4; D is undetermined. Trimming removed 5 bases from V and 11 bases from J, with 15 bases in between. The CDR3 is 13 residues long. CDR1 is MNHNY and CDR2 is SVGAGI in the germline V gene (reference sequence). This CDR3 is CASSLPPGWKLFF. The CDR3 DNA sequence: TGTGCCAGCAGTCTCCCTCCGGGGTGGAAACTGTTTTTT.

This clone was observed a single time. This sequence joins TRBV27 and TRBJ1-1; no firm D call. CDR3 length: 12 residues. V was cut by 2 bases and J by 8 bases, with 9 bases left in between. The germline gives CDR1 MNHEY, CDR2 SMNVEV (reference sequence). The CDR3: CASSLDGREAFF. The CDR3 DNA follows: TGTGCCAGCAGTTTAGACGGCCGAGAAGCTTTCTTT.

This chain joins TRBV3-1 (or the pseudogene TRBV3-2) and TRBJ1-5, with TRBD1 identical over 7 bases. Germline assignment: CDR1 LGHDT and CDR2 YNNKEL (reference sequence). The CDR3 totals 13 residues. V was pared by 1 base and J by 6 bases, with 0 bases of the junction left unmatched. CDR3 bases: TGTGCCAGCAGCCAAGGGACAGGTCAGCCCCAGCATTTT. This gives the protein CASSQGTGQPQHF.

The CDR3 sequence is CAWGAFGGQYF. Written as DNA, the CDR3 is TGTGCCTGGGGGGCGTTCGGGGGCCAGTACTTC. V and J are TRBV30 and TRBJ2-7; D is possibly TRBD1 or TRBD2 (6 bases each). The CDR3 contains 11 residues. V dropped 5 bases and J dropped 10 bases, with 15 bases sitting between them. The germline V gene encodes CDR1 GTSNPN and CDR2 SVGIG (reference sequence).

The chain has TRBV7-9 and TRBJ2-7, with TRBD1 matching 9 bases. This CDR3 contains 17 residues. V gave up 2 bases and J gave up 6 bases; unmatched junction bases: 14. The germline V gene has CDR1 SEHNR and CDR2 FQNEAQ (reference sequence). As DNA, the CDR3 is TGTGCCAGCAGCTTACCCCCAGCGGGGACAGGGCGACCCGAGCAGTACTTC. This translates into CASSLPPAGTGRPEQYF. Complete variable domain (other parts from reference TRBV7-9 and TRBJ2-7): DTGVSQNPRHKITKRGQNVTFRCDPISEHNRLYWYRQTLGQGPEFLTYFQNEAQLEKSRLLSDRFSAERPKGSFSTLEIQRTEQGDSAMYLCASSLPPAGTGRPEQYFGPGTRLTVT.

The rearrangement joins TRBV7-2 to TRBJ2-1, with 8 nucleotides matching TRBD2. The CDR3 consists of 15 residues. V trimming: 5 bases; J trimming: 3 bases; junction bases outside the gene matches: 6. Germline CDR1 reads SGHTA; CDR2 reads FQGNSA. Here the CDR3 reads CASSPTSGGYNEQFF. In DNA form, the CDR3 reads TGTGCCAGCAGCCCCACTAGCGGCGGCTACAATGAGCAGTTCTTC.

The chain joins TRBV19 to TRBJ1-1, with no clear D. CDR1 is LNHDA, CDR2 SQIVND, per germline (reference sequence). The CDR3 is 15 residues long. V lost 2 bases to trimming and J lost 7 bases, with 17 bases between them. For the CDR3, the DNA is TGTGCCAGTAGTATAAGTCTTTCGCCAGACCTTGAAGCTTTCTTT. Translating gives CASSISLSPDLEAFF.

The chain couples TRBV5-1 to TRBJ2-1; D call uncertain. This CDR3 comprises 12 residues. The germline V and J ends were trimmed by 6 bases and 10 bases, with 14 bases remaining between them. The V gene's germline CDR1 is SGHRS and CDR2 YFSETQ. The CDR3 region has the DNA TGCGCCAGCACCCCGCCCCACGGGGAGCAGTTCTTC. It translates to CASTPPHGEQFF.

V gene TRBV19 combines with J gene TRBJ1-5, with D possibly being TRBD1 (5 bases). This CDR3 is built from 16 residues. The V end lost 5 bases, the J end lost 5 bases, and 19 bases lay between the germline ends. CDR1 and CDR2 from the germline V gene are LNHDA and SQIVND (reference sequence). The CDR3 DNA reads as TGTGCCAGTAGTGTCGGGACTCTGACTCCCTATCAGCCCCAGCATTTT. It encodes CASSVGTLTPYQPQHF.

This chain connects TRBV9 to TRBJ2-2; D is unclear. Germline values: CDR1 SGDLS, CDR2 YYNGEE. Trimming pared 2 bases from V and 5 bases from J, leaving 7 bases between. The CDR3 extends over 13 amino acids. The CDR3 reads CASSVGRTGELFF. The CDR3 DNA reads TGTGCCAGCAGCGTCGGACGGACCGGGGAGCTGTTTTTT.